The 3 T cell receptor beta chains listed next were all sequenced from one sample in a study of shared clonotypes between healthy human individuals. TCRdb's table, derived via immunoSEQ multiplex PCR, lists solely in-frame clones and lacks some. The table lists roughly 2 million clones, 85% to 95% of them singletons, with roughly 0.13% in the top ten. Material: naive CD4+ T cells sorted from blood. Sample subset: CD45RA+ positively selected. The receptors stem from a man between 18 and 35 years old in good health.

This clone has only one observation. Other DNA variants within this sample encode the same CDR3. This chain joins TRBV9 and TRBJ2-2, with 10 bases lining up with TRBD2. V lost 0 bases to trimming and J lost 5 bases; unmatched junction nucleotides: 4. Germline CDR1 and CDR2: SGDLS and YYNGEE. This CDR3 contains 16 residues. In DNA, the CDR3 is TGTGCCAGCAGCGTAGCCGTACTAGCGGGGACCGGGGAGCTGTTTTTT. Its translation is CASSVAVLAGTGELFF.

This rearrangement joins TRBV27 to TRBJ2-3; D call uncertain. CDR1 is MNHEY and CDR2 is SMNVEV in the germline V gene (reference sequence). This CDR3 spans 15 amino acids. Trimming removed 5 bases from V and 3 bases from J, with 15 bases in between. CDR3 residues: CASSPYRTETDTQYF. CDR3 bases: TGTGCCAGCAGTCCGTACCGCACAGAGACAGATACGCAGTATTTT.

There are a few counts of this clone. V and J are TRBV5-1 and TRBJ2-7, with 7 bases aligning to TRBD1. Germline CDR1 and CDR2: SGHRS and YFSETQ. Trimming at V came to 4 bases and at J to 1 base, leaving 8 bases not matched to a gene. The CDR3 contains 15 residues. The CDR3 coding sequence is TGCGCCAGCAGCCAGAAGGGGGCCCTATCCTACGAGCAGTACTTC. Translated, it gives CASSQKGALSYEQYF.